This T cell receptor beta chain was sequenced during a study of blood T cell repertoires in COVID-19. Study-level background: The cDNA or gDNA used as material had been derived from T cells, B-cell-depleted T cells, or PBMCs.

The protocol was immunoSEQ multiplex PCR, while the TCRdb copy is restricted to in-frame clones and leaves out a portion. The table shows approximately 190,000 clones, with around 84% occurring only once. This clone was picked up one time. The CDR3 covers 14 residues. Trimming pared 2 bases from V and 5 bases from J, leaving 12 bases between. Germline V gives CDR1 LGHDT, CDR2 YNNKEL (reference sequence). Specimen: peripheral blood. The V call is TRBV3-1 (or the pseudogene TRBV3-2), the J call TRBJ1-1; maybe TRBD1 (5 bases). The clonotype comes from a man aged 30-40 years with active or convalescent COVID-19. CDR3 residues: CASSQLGTGTEAFF. Here the CDR3 DNA reads TGTGCCAGCAGCCAACTAGGGACTGGTACTGAAGCTTTCTTT.